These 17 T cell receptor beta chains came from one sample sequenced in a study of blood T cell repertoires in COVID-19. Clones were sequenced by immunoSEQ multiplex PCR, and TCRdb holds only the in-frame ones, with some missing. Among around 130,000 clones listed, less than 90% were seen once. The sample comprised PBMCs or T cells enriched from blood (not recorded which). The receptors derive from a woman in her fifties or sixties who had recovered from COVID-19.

Here the CDR3 reads CASSPIYEAGNEQFF. CDR3 bases: TGTGCCAGCTCACCGATATATGAGGCCGGGAATGAGCAGTTCTTC. V is TRBV18 and J is TRBJ2-1; D is ambiguous. V lost 3 bases, J lost 7 bases, and 16 bases lay in between. The germline CDR1 and CDR2 sequences are KGHSH and LQKENI. This CDR3 has 15 residues.

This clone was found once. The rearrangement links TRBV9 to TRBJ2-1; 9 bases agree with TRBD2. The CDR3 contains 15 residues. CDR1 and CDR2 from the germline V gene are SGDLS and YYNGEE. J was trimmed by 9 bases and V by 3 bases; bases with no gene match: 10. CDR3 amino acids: CASSEAGTSQGEQFF. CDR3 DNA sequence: TGTGCCAGCAGCGAGGCCGGGACTAGCCAGGGTGAGCAGTTCTTC.

The CDR3 region is CASSVGGEGWAEAFF. For the CDR3, the DNA is TGTGCCAGCAGCGTAGGAGGGGAGGGTTGGGCTGAAGCTTTCTTT. V and J are TRBV6-5 and TRBJ1-1, with a possible D match to TRBD1 (5 bases). Germline-derived CDR1 and CDR2 are MNHEY and SVGAGI. The CDR3 is 15 amino acids. V was pared by 6 bases and J by 6 bases, with 20 bases between.

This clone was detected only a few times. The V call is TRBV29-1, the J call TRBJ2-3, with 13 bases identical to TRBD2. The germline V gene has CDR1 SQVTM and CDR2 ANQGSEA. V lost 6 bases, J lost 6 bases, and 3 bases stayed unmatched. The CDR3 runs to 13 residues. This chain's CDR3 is CSVTSGGPDTQYF. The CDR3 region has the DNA TGCAGCGTGACTAGCGGGGGGCCTGATACGCAGTATTTT.

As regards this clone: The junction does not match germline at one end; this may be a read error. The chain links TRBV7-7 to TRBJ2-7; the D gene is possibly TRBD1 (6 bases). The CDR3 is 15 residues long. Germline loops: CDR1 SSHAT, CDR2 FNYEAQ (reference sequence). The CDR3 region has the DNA TGTGCTAGCAGCCCATCCACAGGGAGCTCCTACGAGCAGTACTTC. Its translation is CASSPSTGSSYEQYF.

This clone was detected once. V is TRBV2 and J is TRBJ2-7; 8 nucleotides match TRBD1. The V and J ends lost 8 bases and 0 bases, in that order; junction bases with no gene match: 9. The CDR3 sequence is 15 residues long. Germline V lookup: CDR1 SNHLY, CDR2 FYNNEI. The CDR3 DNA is TGTGCCAGCCCCGCCGAAACAGGGGGCTCCTACGAGCAGTACTTC. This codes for CASPAETGGSYEQYF.

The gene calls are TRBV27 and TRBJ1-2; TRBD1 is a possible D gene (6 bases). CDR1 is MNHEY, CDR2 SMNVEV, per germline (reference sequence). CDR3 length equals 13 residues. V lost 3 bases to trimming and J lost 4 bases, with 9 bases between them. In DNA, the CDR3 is TGTGCCAGCAGTTTTAACAGGGTCTATGGCTACACCTTC. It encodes CASSFNRVYGYTF.

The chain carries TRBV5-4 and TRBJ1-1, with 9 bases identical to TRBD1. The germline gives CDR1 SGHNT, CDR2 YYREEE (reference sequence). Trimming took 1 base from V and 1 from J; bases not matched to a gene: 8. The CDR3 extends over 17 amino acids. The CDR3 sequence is CASSLLGTGYGNTEAFF. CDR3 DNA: TGTGCCAGCAGCTTGCTCGGGACAGGGTATGGGAACACTGAAGCTTTCTTT.

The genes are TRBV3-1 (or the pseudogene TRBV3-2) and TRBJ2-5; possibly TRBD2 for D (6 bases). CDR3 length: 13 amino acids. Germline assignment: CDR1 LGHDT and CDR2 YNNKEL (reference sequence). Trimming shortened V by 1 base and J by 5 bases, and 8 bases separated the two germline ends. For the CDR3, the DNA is TGTGCCAGCAGCCAAGGGGCGGGGGAGACCCAGTACTTC. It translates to CASSQGAGETQYF.

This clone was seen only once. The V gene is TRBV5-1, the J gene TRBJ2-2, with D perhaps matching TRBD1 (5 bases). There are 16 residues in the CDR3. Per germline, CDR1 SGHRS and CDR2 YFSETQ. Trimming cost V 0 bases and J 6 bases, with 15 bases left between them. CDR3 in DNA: TGCGCCAGCAGCTTGGCAGGGCAACCAGGCGCCGGGGAGCTGTTTTTT. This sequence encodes CASSLAGQPGAGELFF.

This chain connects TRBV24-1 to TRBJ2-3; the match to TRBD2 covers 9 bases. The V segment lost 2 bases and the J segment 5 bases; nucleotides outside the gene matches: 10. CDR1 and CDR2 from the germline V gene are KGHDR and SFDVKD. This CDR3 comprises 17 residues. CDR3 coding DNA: TGTGCCACCAGTGATTCCGGGACTAGCATTCTTGAAGATACGCAGTATTTT. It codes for CATSDSGTSILEDTQYF.

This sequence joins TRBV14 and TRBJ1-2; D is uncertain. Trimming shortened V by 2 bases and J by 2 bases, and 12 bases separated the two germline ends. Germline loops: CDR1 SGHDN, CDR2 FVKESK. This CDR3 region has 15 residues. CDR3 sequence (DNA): TGTGCCAGCAGCCAACATGGGCATGCCAACTATGGCTACACCTTC. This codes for CASSQHGHANYGYTF. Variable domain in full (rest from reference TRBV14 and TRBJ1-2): EAGVTQFPSHSVIEKGQTVTLRCDPISGHDNLYWYRRVMGKEIKFLLHFVKESKQDESGMPNNRFLAERTGGTYSTLKVQPAELEDSGVYFCASSQHGHANYGYTFGSGTRLTVV.

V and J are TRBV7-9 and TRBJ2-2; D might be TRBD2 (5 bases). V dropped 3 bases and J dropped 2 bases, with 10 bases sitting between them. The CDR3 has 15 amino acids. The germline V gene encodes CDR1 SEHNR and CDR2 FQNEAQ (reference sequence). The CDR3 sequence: CASSFPGVNTGELFF. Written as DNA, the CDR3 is TGTGCCAGCAGCTTCCCCGGGGTCAACACCGGGGAGCTGTTTTTT.

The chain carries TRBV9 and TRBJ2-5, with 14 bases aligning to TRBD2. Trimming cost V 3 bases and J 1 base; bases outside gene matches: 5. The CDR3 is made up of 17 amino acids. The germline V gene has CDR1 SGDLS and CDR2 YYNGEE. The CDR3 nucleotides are TGTGCCAGCAGCGACGGGACTAGCGGGGGCCTCCAAGAGACCCAGTACTTC. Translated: CASSDGTSGGLQETQYF.

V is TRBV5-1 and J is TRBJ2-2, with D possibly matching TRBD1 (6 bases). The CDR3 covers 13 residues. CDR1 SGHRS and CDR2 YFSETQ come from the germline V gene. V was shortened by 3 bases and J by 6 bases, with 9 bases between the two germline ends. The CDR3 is CASSSQGSGELFF. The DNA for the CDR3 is TGCGCCAGCAGCTCACAGGGCTCCGGGGAGCTGTTTTTT.

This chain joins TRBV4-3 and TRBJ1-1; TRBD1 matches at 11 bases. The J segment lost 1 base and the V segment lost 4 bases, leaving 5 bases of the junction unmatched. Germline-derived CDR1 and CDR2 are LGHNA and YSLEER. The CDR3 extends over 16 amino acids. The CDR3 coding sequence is TGCGCCAGCAGCCCCGGGACAGGGGGGAGGAACACTGAAGCTTTCTTT. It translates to CASSPGTGGRNTEAFF.

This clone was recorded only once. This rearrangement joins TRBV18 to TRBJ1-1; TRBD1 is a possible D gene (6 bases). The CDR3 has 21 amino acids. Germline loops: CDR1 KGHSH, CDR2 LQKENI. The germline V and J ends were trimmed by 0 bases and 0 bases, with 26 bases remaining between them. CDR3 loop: CASSPPLGVGQLNPMNTEAFF. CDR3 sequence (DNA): TGTGCCAGCTCACCACCTCTTGGAGTTGGACAGCTGAACCCCATGAACACTGAAGCTTTCTTT.